One sample yielded the 15 T cell receptor beta chains listed below, sequenced in a study of cytomegalovirus exposure and HLA in healthy donors. Amplification used 60 Vbeta primers and 13 Jbeta primers. TCRdb's table, derived via immunoSEQ multiplex PCR, lists solely in-frame clones and lacks some. The sample records 90,000 to 120,000 clones, roughly 70% being singletons. Sequencing was performed on PBMCs. Receptors were obtained from a middle-aged man in good health and CMV-seropositive.

This rearrangement joins TRBV5-6 to TRBJ2-7; 8 bases match TRBD1. Looked up from germline, CDR1 is SGHDT and CDR2 is YYEEEE. The ends lost 3 bases at V and 2 bases at J; junction bases unmatched: 4. There are 14 residues in the CDR3. CDR3 in amino acids: CASSYAQGAYEQYF. The CDR3, as DNA: TGTGCCAGCAGCTACGCACAGGGGGCCTACGAGCAGTACTTC.

This clone was recorded a few times. The V call is TRBV7-8, the J call TRBJ1-5, with D possibly matching TRBD1 (5 bases). The germline CDR1 and CDR2 sequences are SGHVS and FQNEAQ. This CDR3 comprises 14 residues. Trimming shortened V by 1 base and J by 5 bases, and 9 bases separated the two germline ends. The CDR3: CASSLGGGYQPQHF. In DNA form, the CDR3 reads TGTGCCAGCAGCTTAGGGGGGGGTTATCAGCCCCAGCATTTT.

This clone has a single count. V usage is TRBV2 and J usage is TRBJ1-1, with a weak D call TRBD1 (6 bases). There are 14 residues in the CDR3. The germline V gene encodes CDR1 SNHLY and CDR2 FYNNEI. Trimming left V 4 bases short and J 2 bases short, with 11 bases between. CDR3 in DNA: TGTGCCAGCAGTGGTCCCGGGACAAACACTGAAGCTTTCTTT. Protein: CASSGPGTNTEAFF. Using reference TRBV2 and TRBJ1-1 for the parts outside the CDR3, the full variable domain is EPEVTQTPSHQVTQMGQEVILRCVPISNHLYFYWYRQILGQKVEFLVSFYNNEISEKSEIFDDQFSVERPDGSNFTLKIRSTKLEDSAMYFCASSGPGTNTEAFFGQGTRLTVV.

The genes are TRBV27 and TRBJ1-4; D is unclear. The CDR3 spans 12 residues. Deletions cut 6 bases from V and 3 bases from J, with 5 bases between. The germline CDR1 and CDR2 sequences are MNHEY and SMNVEV (reference sequence). The CDR3 DNA reads TGTGCCAGCAGCTCCTCTAATGAAAAACTGTTTTTT. As protein: CASSSSNEKLFF.

In nucleotides, the CDR3 is TGCGCCAGCAGCTTGGACAGCGAGCAGTACTTC. Translation: CASSLDSEQYF. The genes are TRBV5-1 and TRBJ2-7; D is ambiguous. With 0 bases removed from V and 6 bases from J, the gap between germline ends came to 4 bases. Germline-derived CDR1 and CDR2 are SGHRS and YFSETQ. There are 11 residues in the CDR3.

The V call is TRBV28, the J call TRBJ2-1; 7 nucleotides align to TRBD1. With V trimmed by 5 bases and J by 3 bases, 1 base remained unmatched. CDR3 length: 13 amino acids. Germline CDR1 MDHEN, CDR2 SYDVKM. CDR3 sequence reads: CASSPGGYNEQFF. As DNA, the CDR3 is TGTGCCAGCAGTCCAGGGGGCTACAATGAGCAGTTCTTC.

In this sample, this clone turned up once. This chain uses TRBV19 with TRBJ1-5, with D hard to call. The germline V gene encodes CDR1 LNHDA and CDR2 SQIVND (reference sequence). This CDR3 contains 14 residues. V was pared by 0 bases and J by 2 bases, with 5 bases between. The CDR3 coding sequence is TGTGCCAGTAGTATAGAAGAGGGCAATCAGCCCCAGCATTTT. Its protein product is CASSIEEGNQPQHF.

This chain uses TRBV10-3 with TRBJ2-7, with D possibly being TRBD1 (5 bases). This CDR3 comprises 13 residues. From germline, CDR1 is ENHRY and CDR2 SYGVKD. Trimming pared 3 bases from V and 6 bases from J, leaving 12 bases between. The CDR3 bases are TGTGCCATCAGTGAAGGTCAGGGCGGCGAGCAGTACGTC. Translating gives CAISEGQGGEQYV.

This chain links TRBV28 with TRBJ1-2, with D maybe TRBD1 (6 bases). The CDR3 runs 17 residues. Germline CDR1 and CDR2: MDHEN and SYDVKM. With 4 bases removed from V and 6 bases from J, the gap between germline ends came to 24 bases. The CDR3 DNA reads TGTGCCAGCAGTTCCCCCCAAGGGGGAGCCACCAGGAATGGCTACACCTTC. It encodes CASSSPQGGATRNGYTF.

The chain couples TRBV27 to TRBJ2-7; 7 bases match TRBD1. V dropped 6 bases and J dropped 4; count of bases not matched to a gene: 6. Germline CDR1 MNHEY, CDR2 SMNVEV (reference sequence). The CDR3 is 13 amino acids. Here the CDR3 reads CASRGQLRYEQYF. The DNA of the CDR3 is TGTGCCAGCAGGGGACAGTTAAGGTACGAGCAGTACTTC.

The V and J genes are TRBV29-1 and TRBJ2-3, with 12 bases fitting TRBD1. J lost 6 bases, V lost 6 bases, and 16 bases had no gene match. Germline CDR1 SQVTM, CDR2 ANQGSEA. The CDR3 spans 17 residues. Written as DNA, the CDR3 is TGCAGCGTCCAACGATACTTCCCGGGACAGGGGGCTGATACGCAGTATTTT. Translated: CSVQRYFPGQGADTQYF.

The chain couples TRBV20-1 to TRBJ2-3; D remains ambiguous. Trimming shortened V by 5 bases and J by 6 bases, and 6 bases separated the two germline ends. The CDR3 has 10 amino acids. Germline lookup yields CDR1 DFQATT and CDR2 SNEGSKA (reference sequence). The CDR3 DNA is TGCAGTGCTTTTTATGATACGCAGTATTTT. Encoded protein: CSAFYDTQYF.

The chain recombines TRBV7-3 with TRBJ1-3; TRBD1 matches 7 bases. The V and J ends lost 5 bases and 2 bases, in that order; junction bases with no gene match: 6. Germline-derived CDR1 and CDR2 are SGHTA and FQGTGA. The CDR3 runs 15 residues. The CDR3 DNA follows: TGTGCCAGCAGCCCCACAGGGGATCCTGGAAACACCATATATTTT. This translates into CASSPTGDPGNTIYF. Full variable domain (rest looked up from reference TRBV7-3 and TRBJ1-3): GAGVSQTPSNKVTEKGKYVELRCDPISGHTALYWYRQSLGQGPEFLIYFQGTGAADDSGLPNDRFFAVRPEGSVSTLKIQRTERGDSAVYLCASSPTGDPGNTIYFGEGSWLTVV.

This chain uses TRBV6-4 with TRBJ2-3, with 9 bases lining up with TRBD1. V shed 0 bases and J 6 bases; nucleotides not matched to a gene: 10. CDR1 and CDR2 from the germline V gene are MRHNA and SNTAGT. The CDR3 length is 17 residues. The CDR3 loop is CASSDSGDRACPDTQYF. The CDR3 DNA reads as TGTGCCAGCAGTGACTCCGGGGACAGGGCTTGTCCGGATACGCAGTATTTT.

The CDR3: CASRRGFDTEAFF. Here the CDR3 DNA reads TGTGCCAGCCGCCGGGGGTTCGACACTGAAGCTTTCTTT. This chain links TRBV25-1 with TRBJ1-1, with D possibly being TRBD1 (5 bases). The germline CDR1 and CDR2 sequences are MGHDK and SYGVNS. This CDR3 contains 13 residues. Trimming took off 8 bases at V and 3 bases at J, with 13 bases between the two ends.